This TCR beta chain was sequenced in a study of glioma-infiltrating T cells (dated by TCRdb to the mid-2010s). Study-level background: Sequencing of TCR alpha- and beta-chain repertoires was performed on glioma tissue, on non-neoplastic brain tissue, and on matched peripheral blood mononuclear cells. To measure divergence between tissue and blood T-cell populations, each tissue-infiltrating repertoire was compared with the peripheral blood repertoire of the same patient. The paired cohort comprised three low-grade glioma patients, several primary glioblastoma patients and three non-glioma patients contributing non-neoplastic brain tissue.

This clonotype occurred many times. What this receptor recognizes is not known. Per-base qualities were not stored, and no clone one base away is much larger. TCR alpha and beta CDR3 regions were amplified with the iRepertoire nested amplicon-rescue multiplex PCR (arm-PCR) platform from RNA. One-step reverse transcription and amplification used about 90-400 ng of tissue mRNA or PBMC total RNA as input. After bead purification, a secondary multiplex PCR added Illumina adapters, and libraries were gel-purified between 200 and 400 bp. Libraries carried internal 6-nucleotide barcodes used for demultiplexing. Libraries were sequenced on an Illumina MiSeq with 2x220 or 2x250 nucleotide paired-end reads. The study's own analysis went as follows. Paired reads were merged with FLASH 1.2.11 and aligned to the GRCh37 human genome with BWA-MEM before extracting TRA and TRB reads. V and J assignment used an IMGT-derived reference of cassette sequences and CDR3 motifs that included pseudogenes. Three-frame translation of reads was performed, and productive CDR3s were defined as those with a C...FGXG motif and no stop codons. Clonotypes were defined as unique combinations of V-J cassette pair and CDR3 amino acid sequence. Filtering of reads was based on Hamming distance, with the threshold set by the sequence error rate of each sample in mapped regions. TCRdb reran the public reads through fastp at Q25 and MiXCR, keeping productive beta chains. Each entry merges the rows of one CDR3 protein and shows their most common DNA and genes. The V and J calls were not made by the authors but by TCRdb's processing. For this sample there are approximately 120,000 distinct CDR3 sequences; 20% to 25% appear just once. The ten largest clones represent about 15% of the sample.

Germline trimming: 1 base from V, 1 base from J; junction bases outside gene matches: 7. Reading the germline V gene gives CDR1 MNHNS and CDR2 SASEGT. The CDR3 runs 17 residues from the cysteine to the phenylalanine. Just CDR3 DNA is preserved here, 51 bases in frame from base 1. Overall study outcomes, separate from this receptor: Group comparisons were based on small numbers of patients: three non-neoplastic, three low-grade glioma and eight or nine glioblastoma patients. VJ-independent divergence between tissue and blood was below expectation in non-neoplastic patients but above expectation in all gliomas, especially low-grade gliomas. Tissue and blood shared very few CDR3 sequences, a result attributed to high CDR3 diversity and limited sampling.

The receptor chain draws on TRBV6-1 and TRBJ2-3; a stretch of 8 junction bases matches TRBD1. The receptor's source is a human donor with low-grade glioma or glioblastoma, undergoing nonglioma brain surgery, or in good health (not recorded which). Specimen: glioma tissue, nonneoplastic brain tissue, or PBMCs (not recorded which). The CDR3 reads CASSEGTGTWGTDTQYF. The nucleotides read TGTGCCAGCAGTGAAGGGACAGGGACGTGGGGCACAGATACGCAGTATTTT.